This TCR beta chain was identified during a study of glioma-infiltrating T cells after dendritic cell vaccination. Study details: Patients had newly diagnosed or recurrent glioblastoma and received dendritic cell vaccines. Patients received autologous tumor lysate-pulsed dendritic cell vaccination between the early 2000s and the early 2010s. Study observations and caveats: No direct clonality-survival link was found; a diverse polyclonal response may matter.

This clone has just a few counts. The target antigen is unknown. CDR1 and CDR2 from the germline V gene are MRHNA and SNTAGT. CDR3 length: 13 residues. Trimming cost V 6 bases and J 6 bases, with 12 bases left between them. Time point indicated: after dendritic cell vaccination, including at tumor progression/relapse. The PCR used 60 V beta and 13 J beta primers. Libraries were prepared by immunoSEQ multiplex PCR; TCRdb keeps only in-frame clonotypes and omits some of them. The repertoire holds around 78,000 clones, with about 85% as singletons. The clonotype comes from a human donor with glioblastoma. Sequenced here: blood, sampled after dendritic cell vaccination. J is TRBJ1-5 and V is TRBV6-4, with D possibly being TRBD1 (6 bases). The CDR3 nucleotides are TGTGCCAGCAGCGCACAAGGGGGTCAGCCCCAGCATTTT. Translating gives CASSAQGGQPQHF.